This paragraph covers one TCR beta chain sequence. No antigen is known for it. This specimen belongs to a study of a mutant IDH1 vaccine in newly diagnosed glioma. Study as a whole: Treated patients had a mean age of 40.4 years and a sex split that was roughly 60% male and about 40% female.

Method: immunoSEQ multiplex PCR; TCRdb's copy keeps in-frame clones and lacks some. The sample has more than 50,000 clones; under 90% are singletons. As to time point: week 11, during vaccination. Vaccine doses each comprised 300 ug of mutant IDH1 20-mer peptide, with topical imiquimod. The CDR3 runs to 15 residues. V gave up 7 bases and J gave up 1 base; unmatched junction bases: 8. The germline gives CDR1 SGHRS, CDR2 YFSETQ. The chain employs TRBV5-1 and TRBJ2-7; 10 bases match TRBD2. Source: PBMCs, taken from a glioma patient whose treatment included an IDH1 peptide vaccine. The sequence came from a man aged 50 to 60 with glioma. CDR3 protein: CASGDTSGKSYEQYF. The DNA of the CDR3 is TGCGCCAGCGGGGATACTAGCGGGAAGTCCTACGAGCAGTACTTC.